The 2 T cell receptor beta chains below all came from one sample that was sequenced in a study of cytomegalovirus exposure and HLA in healthy donors. Primers included in the PCR were 60 Vbeta and 13 Jbeta primers. Clones were sequenced by immunoSEQ multiplex PCR, and TCRdb holds only the in-frame ones, with some missing. The sample records more than 95,000 clones, approximately 64% being singletons. The sequenced material came from PBMCs. All receptors derive from a woman between 45 and 65 years old in good health and CMV-seronegative.

The chain joins TRBV5-1 to TRBJ2-7; possible D gene TRBD2, 6 bases. The CDR3 length is 13 residues. CDR1 SGHRS and CDR2 YFSETQ come from the germline V gene. V was trimmed by 4 bases and J by 0 bases, leaving 8 bases between them. This CDR3 reads CASSREFSYEQYF. The CDR3, as DNA: TGCGCCAGCAGCCGGGAGTTCTCCTACGAGCAGTACTTC.

This chain links TRBV5-1 with TRBJ2-1; 9 bases map to TRBD2. The CDR3 sequence is 15 residues long. The J segment lost 5 bases and the V segment lost 0 bases, leaving 3 bases of the junction unmatched. Germline V gives CDR1 SGHRS, CDR2 YFSETQ. CDR3 residues: CASSLGPSGDNEQFF. As DNA, the CDR3 is TGCGCCAGCAGCTTGGGGCCTAGCGGGGACAATGAGCAGTTCTTC. The full variable domain, completed using reference TRBV5-1 and TRBJ2-1, is KAGVTQTPRYLIKTRGQQVTLSCSPISGHRSVSWYQQTPGQGLQFLFEYFSETQRNKGNFPGRFSGRQFSNSRSEMNVSTLELGDSALYLCASSLGPSGDNEQFFGPGTRLTVL.